This TCR beta chain was found in a study of blood T cell repertoires in COVID-19. Study background: There were acute and convalescent COVID-19 samples, and they came from the United States, Italy and Spain. T cells, B-cell-depleted T cells, or PBMCs supplied cDNA or gDNA.

Germline V gene data show CDR1 as LNHDA and CDR2 as SQIVND (reference sequence). CDR3 size: 15 residues. Deletions cut 4 bases from V and 4 bases from J, with 14 bases between. Per the original methods: Estimated nucleated cell counts came from reference gene primer amplification. Repertoires were generated with immunoSEQ multiplex PCR, while TCRdb's copy carries only in-frame clones and drops some. V and J calls and clone size are those listed in that table; D and trimming were worked out from the DNA. The sample records some 14,000 clones, roughly 80% being singletons. The chain couples TRBV19 to TRBJ2-1; D is perhaps TRBD2 (5 bases). The specimen sequenced was peripheral blood. The receptor comes from a human donor in a cohort sampled during active COVID-19. The CDR3 region has the DNA TGTGCCAGTAGTACTACCCCGGGATCGTACAATGAGCAGTTCTTC. This gives the protein CASSTTPGSYNEQFF.